A selection of T cell receptor beta chains follows, all from one sample in a study of Ad26.COV2.S vaccination and SARS-CoV-2 variants. Some clones are missing from TCRdb's copy, which holds only in-frame ones; the method was immunoSEQ multiplex PCR. The table lists around 380,000 clones, roughly nine tenths of them singletons. Sample: peripheral blood, taken in a trial of Ad26.COV2.S vaccine versus placebo. Receptor source: a person between 18 and 59 years old who received the Ad26.COV2.S COVID-19 vaccine or a placebo. The CDR3 runs from the conserved cysteine through the conserved F or W. The D gene is left open where the match is weak. Clone size is not always given. Where it is, it says once, few, many or a class for expanded clones.

d_gene	j_gene	abundance	v_gene	CDR3aa	CDR3nt
.	TRBJ1-2	once	TRBV27	CASSSAGGNYGYTF	TGTGCCAGCAGTTCCGCCGGAGGGAACTATGGCTACACCTTC
.	TRBJ1-1	.	TRBV5-5	CASSLDGASGNTEAFF	TGTGCCAGCAGCTTGGATGGGGCCTCCGGGAACACTGAAGCTTTCTTT
TRBD2	TRBJ2-3	.	TRBV7-9	CASSLAWTSLSGDTQYF	TGTGCCAGCAGCTTAGCCTGGACTAGCCTTAGCGGAGATACGCAGTATTTT
.	TRBJ1-3	once	TRBV19	CASSRPGAGNTIYF	TGTGCCAGTAGCCGACCAGGGGCGGGAAACACCATATATTTT
.	TRBJ1-2	.	TRBV18	CASSPASPGGYTF	TGTGCCAGCTCACCAGCCAGCCCGGGGGGCTACACCTTC
.	TRBJ2-3	.	TRBV7-9	CASSRDAGTQYF	TGTGCCAGCAGCAGGGACGCTGGTACGCAGTATTTT
.	TRBJ1-2	.	TRBV18	CASSPEGLGGGYTF	TGTGCCAGCTCACCCGAGGGCCTAGGCGGTGGCTACACCTTC
.	TRBJ2-7	few	TRBV21-1	CASSLTGQFCSYEQYF	TGTGCCAGCAGCCTAACCGGACAGTTCTGCTCCTACGAGCAGTACTTC
.	TRBJ1-6	.	TRBV6-5	CASSLALLNSPLHF	TGTGCCAGCAGTTTAGCCCTTCTAAATTCACCCCTCCACTTT
TRBD2	TRBJ2-1	once	TRBV7-9	CASRPSPSGGYNEQFF	TGTGCCAGCAGACCCAGCCCAAGCGGGGGGTACAATGAGCAGTTCTTC
.	TRBJ2-7	.	TRBV2	CASIFSPSRYEQYF	TGTGCCAGCATTTTTTCTCCTAGCAGGTACGAGCAGTACTTC